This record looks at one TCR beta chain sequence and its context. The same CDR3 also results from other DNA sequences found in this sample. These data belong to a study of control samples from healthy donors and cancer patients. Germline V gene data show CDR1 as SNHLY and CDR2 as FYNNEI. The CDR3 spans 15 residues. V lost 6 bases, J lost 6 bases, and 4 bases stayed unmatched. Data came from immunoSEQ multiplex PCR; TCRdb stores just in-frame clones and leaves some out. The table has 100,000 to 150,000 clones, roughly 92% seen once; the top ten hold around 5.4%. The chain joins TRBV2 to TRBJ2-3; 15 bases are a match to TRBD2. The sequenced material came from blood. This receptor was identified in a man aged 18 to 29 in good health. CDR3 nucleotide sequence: TGTGCCAGCAGGGGACTAGCGGGGGGTCGGGATACGCAGTATTTT. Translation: CASRGLAGGRDTQYF.